At least ten counts were recorded for the clone carrying this TCR beta chain. Antigen: not known. The germline CDR1 and CDR2 sequences are SGHNT and YYREEE (reference sequence). There are 11 residues in the CDR3. V lost 2 bases and J lost 9, with 6 bases in between. The data were obtained in a study of shared clonotypes between healthy human individuals. This was a deep-level run. Some clones are missing from TCRdb's copy, which holds only in-frame ones; the method was immunoSEQ multiplex PCR. The data contain roughly 700,000 clones, about 74% of them singletons. General study results and limits: Even with large depth, rarefaction showed that sorted-subset sequencing was incomplete. Naive subsets usually exceeded memory subsets in estimated richness. With few donors, the genetic and exposure-history diversity represented was limited.

The chain combines TRBV5-4 with TRBJ2-1; D uncertain. Sequenced: memory CD4+ T cells sorted from blood. Regarding subset: CD45RA-negative fraction. This TCR was recovered from a woman between 25 and 40 years old in good health. The CDR3 sequence is CASSFSLEQFF. In DNA form, the CDR3 reads TGTGCCAGCAGCTTTAGCCTTGAGCAGTTCTTC.